The 5 T cell receptor beta chains below all came from one sample that was sequenced in a study of T-cell memory formation after mild COVID-19. TCRdb ran MiXCR on the 5' RACE reads and lists one entry per CDR3 protein. Of around 250,000 distinct CDR3 sequences in the sample, less than 20% are singletons; the top ten hold 2.1%. Sequenced sample: PBMCs or a T cell subset sorted from them (not recorded which). These receptors all stem from an adult woman who had mild COVID-19 (a few samples of this study predate the infection). Cell type and time point are not known.

The chain links TRBV7-9 to TRBJ2-3, with no clear D. The germline CDR1 and CDR2 sequences are SEHNR and FQNEAQ (reference sequence). The length of the CDR3 is 15 residues. V was shortened by 0 bases and J by 0 bases, with 7 bases between the two germline ends. The DNA of the CDR3 is TGTGCCAGCAGCTTAGCGCTGGAAAGCACAGATACGCAGTATTTT. Protein product: CASSLALESTDTQYF.

The chain has TRBV10-3 and TRBJ2-1; D is undetermined. The V end was cut by 0 bases, the J end by 3 bases, with 12 bases between. CDR3 length equals 16 residues. CDR1 ENHRY and CDR2 SYGVKD come from the germline V gene. As DNA, the CDR3 is TGTGCCATCAGTGAGTCCAGCCGGGCACTCTACAATGAGCAGTTCTTC. It yields the protein CAISESSRALYNEQFF.

This clonotype was recorded a few times. V and J are TRBV5-4 and TRBJ2-7; D may be TRBD1 (6 bases). From germline, CDR1 is SGHNT and CDR2 YYREEE (reference sequence). The germline V and J ends were trimmed by 0 bases and 4 bases, with 14 bases remaining between them. The CDR3 is 15 amino acids. This CDR3 is CASSLVGTHSYEQYF. CDR3 nucleotides: TGTGCCAGCAGCTTGGTGGGGACACATTCTTACGAGCAGTACTTC.

This rearrangement joins TRBV9 to TRBJ2-7; 10 nucleotides line up with TRBD2. This CDR3 has 15 residues. After removal of 4 bases from V and 10 bases from J, the junction contained 14 bases not matched to a gene. Germline CDR1 SGDLS, CDR2 YYNGEE. The CDR3 nucleotides are TGTGCCAGCAGCCCCCGAGGGGTAGCGGGAGGCCTCCAGTACTTC. It encodes CASSPRGVAGGLQYF.

V usage is TRBV7-8 and J usage is TRBJ2-7; no definite D call. This CDR3 comprises 11 residues. V was trimmed by 4 bases and J by 7 bases, leaving 8 bases between them. From germline, CDR1 is SGHVS and CDR2 FQNEAQ. The chain's CDR3 is CASSSLTEQYF. In DNA, the CDR3 is TGTGCCAGCAGCTCACTGACGGAGCAGTACTTC.